This record covers a single TCR beta chain. One junction end disagrees with the germline gene, perhaps due to a read error. The data belong to a study of radiotherapy plus CTLA-4 blockade in lung cancer. The data were produced by immunoSEQ multiplex PCR, yet TCRdb's version contains in-frame clones alone and is incomplete. The sample has under 95,000 clones; around 81% are singletons. This specimen consisted of peripheral blood, obtained from a patient treated with radiotherapy plus ipilimumab. The sequence came from a human donor with non-small cell lung cancer whose response to radiotherapy plus ipilimumab could not be evaluated. Some clones in this sample may be carry-over from other donors' samples.

In DNA form, the CDR3 reads TGCGCCAGCAGCCAAGAGGCCCCAACTGCGGGGTATGGCTGCACCTTC. This translates into CASSQEAPTAGYGCTF. This rearrangement joins TRBV4-3 to TRBJ1-2; D unresolved. Germline V gene lookup returns CDR1 LGHNA and CDR2 YSLEER. The CDR3 extends over 16 amino acids.